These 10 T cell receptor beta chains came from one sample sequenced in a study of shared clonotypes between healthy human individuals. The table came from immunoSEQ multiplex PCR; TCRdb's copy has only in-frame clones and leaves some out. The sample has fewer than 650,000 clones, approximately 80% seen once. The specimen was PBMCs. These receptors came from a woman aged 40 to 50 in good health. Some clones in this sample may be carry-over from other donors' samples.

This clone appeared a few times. The CDR3 loop reads CAWSVGLAGWGDTGELFF. In DNA form, the CDR3 reads TGTGCCTGGAGTGTAGGACTAGCGGGATGGGGGGACACCGGGGAGCTGTTTTTT. This chain uses TRBV30 with TRBJ2-2; 12 bases agree with TRBD2. The CDR3 loop spans 18 amino acids. With V trimmed by 0 bases and J by 3 bases, 8 bases remained unmatched. The germline CDR1 and CDR2 sequences are GTSNPN and SVGIG (reference sequence).

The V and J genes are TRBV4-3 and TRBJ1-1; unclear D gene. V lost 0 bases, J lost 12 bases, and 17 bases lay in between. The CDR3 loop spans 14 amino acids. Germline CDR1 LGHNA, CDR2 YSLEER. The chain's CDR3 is CASSQERQSLETFF. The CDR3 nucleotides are TGCGCCAGCAGCCAAGAAAGGCAGTCCTTGGAAACTTTCTTT.

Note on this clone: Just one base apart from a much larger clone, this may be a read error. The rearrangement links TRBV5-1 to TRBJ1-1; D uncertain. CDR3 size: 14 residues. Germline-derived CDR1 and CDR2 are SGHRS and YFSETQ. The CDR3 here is CAGSSSVMNTEAFF. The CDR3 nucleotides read TGCGCCGGCAGCTCGTCAGTTATGAACACTGAAGCTTTCTTT. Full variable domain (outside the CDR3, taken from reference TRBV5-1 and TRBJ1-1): KAGVTQTPRYLIKTRGQQVTLSCSPISGHRSVSWYQQTPGQGLQFLFEYFSETQRNKGNFPGRFSGRQFSNSRSEMNVSTLELGDSALYLCAGSSSVMNTEAFFGQGTRLTVV.

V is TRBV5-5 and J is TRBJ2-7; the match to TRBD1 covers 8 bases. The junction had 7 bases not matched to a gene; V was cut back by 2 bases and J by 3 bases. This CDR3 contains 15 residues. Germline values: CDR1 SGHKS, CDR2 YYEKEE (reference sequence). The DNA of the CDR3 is TGTGCCAGCAGCTTCCGGGACAGGAGTTTCTACGAGCAGTACTTC. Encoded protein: CASSFRDRSFYEQYF.

The CDR3 nucleotides are TGTGCCAATCACCCGCGGGTAGCCAAAAACATTCAGTACTTC. This gives the protein CANHPRVAKNIQYF. The chain couples TRBV19 to TRBJ2-4; D might be TRBD2 (5 bases). The CDR3 has 14 residues. The germline gives CDR1 LNHDA, CDR2 SQIVND (reference sequence). The germline V and J ends were trimmed by 10 bases and 0 bases, with 13 bases remaining between them.

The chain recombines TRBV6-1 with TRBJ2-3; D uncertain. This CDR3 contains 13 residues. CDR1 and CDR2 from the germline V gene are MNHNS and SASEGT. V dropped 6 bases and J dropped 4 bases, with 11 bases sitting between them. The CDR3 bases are TGTGCCAGCAGGCTGCCCGGGTCAGATACGCAGTATTTT. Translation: CASRLPGSDTQYF.

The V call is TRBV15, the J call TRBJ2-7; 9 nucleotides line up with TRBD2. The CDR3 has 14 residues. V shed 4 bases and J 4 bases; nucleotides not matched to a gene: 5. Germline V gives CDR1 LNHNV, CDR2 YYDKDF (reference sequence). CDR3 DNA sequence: TGTGCCACCAGCACCGGGACTAGCAGGTACGAGCAGTACTTC. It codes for CATSTGTSRYEQYF.

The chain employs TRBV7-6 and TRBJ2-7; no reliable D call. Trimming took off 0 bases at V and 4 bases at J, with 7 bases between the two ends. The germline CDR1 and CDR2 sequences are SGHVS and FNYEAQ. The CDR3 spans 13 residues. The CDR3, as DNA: TGTGCCAGCAGCTTAGCCCCCGATTACGAGCAGTACTTC. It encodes CASSLAPDYEQYF. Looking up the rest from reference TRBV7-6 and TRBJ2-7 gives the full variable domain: GAGVSQSPRYKVTKRGQDVALRCDPISGHVSLYWYRQALGQGPEFLTYFNYEAQQDKSGLPNDRFSAERPEGSISTLTIQRTEQRDSAMYRCASSLAPDYEQYFGPGTRLTVT.

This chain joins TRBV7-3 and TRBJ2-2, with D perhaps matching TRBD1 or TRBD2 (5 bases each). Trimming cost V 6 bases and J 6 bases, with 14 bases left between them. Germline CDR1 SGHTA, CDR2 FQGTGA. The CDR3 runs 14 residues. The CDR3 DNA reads TGTGCCAGCAGGGTTAAAGGGGACCCCGGGGAGCTGTTTTTT. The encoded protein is CASRVKGDPGELFF. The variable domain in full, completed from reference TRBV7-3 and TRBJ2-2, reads GAGVSQTPSNKVTEKGKYVELRCDPISGHTALYWYRQSLGQGPEFLIYFQGTGAADDSGLPNDRFFAVRPEGSVSTLKIQRTERGDSAVYLCASRVKGDPGELFFGEGSRLTVL.

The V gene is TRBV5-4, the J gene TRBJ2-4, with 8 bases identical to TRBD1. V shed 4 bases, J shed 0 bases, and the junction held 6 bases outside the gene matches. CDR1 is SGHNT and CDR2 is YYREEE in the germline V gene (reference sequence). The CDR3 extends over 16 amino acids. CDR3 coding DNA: TGTGCCAGCAGCCCCCAGGGGGCCCTAGCCAAAAACATTCAGTACTTC. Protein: CASSPQGALAKNIQYF.